Following are 12 T cell receptor beta chains from one sample sequenced in a study of control samples from healthy donors and cancer patients. TCRdb's table, derived via immunoSEQ multiplex PCR, lists solely in-frame clones and lacks some. The table records 120,000 or so clones, approximately 84% of them present only once. The source material was blood. Source of these receptors: a man aged 18 to 30 in good health.

The CDR3 protein is CSALRGRETQYF. CDR3 nucleotide sequence: TGCAGCGCCCTCCGGGGACGGGAGACCCAGTACTTC. The rearrangement links TRBV29-1 to TRBJ2-5; possibly TRBD1 or TRBD2 for D (5 bases each). This CDR3 has 12 residues. V was cut by 7 bases and J by 5 bases, with 14 bases left in between. Germline V gene data show CDR1 as SQVTM and CDR2 as ANQGSEA.

This rearrangement joins TRBV3-1 (or the pseudogene TRBV3-2) to TRBJ2-1; D is perhaps TRBD1 or TRBD2 (5 bases each). Germline V lookup: CDR1 LGHDT, CDR2 YNNKEL (reference sequence). The CDR3 is 13 amino acids. Trimming pared 4 bases from V and 8 bases from J, leaving 12 bases between. The CDR3 spells CASSPPRGHEQFF. In DNA, the CDR3 is TGTGCCAGCAGCCCCCCGAGGGGACATGAGCAGTTCTTC.

The V and J genes are TRBV6-4 and TRBJ2-6; 7 positions agree with TRBD1. V lost 5 bases to trimming and J lost 0 bases; unmatched junction nucleotides: 10. The length of the CDR3 is 18 residues. Germline V gene sequence: CDR1 MRHNA, CDR2 SNTAGT. CDR3 region: CASSPHRDSPSGANVLTF. In DNA form, the CDR3 reads TGTGCCAGCAGTCCACACCGGGACAGTCCCTCTGGGGCCAACGTCCTGACTTTC.

The chain has TRBV10-3 and TRBJ2-6; D may be TRBD1 (6 bases). Between the trimmed V and J ends, which lost 3 bases and 1 base, there was a span of 10 bases. The CDR3 is made up of 16 amino acids. In germline, CDR1 is ENHRY, CDR2 SYGVKD. The DNA of the CDR3 is TGTGCCATCAGTGACCCGGGACAATCTGGGGCCAACGTCCTGACTTTC. It specifies CAISDPGQSGANVLTF.

The chain recombines TRBV30 with TRBJ1-3; D gene uncertain. Germline V gene data show CDR1 as GTSNPN and CDR2 as SVGIG (reference sequence). The CDR3 extends over 14 amino acids. Deletions cut 4 bases from V and 5 bases from J, with 15 bases between. The CDR3 nucleotides are TGTGCCTGGAATTTCGGGGTCGCGCGAAACACCATATATTTT. Protein sequence: CAWNFGVARNTIYF. Looking up the rest from reference TRBV30 and TRBJ1-3 gives the full variable domain: SQTIHQWPATLVQPVGSPLSLECTVEGTSNPNLYWYRQAAGRGLQLLFYSVGIGQISSEVPQNLSASRPQDRQFILSSKKLLLSDSGFYLCAWNFGVARNTIYFGEGSWLTVV.

This clone was counted once. The chain carries TRBV6-5 and TRBJ1-3; 8 positions agree with TRBD1. The germline V gene has CDR1 MNHEY and CDR2 SVGAGI. The CDR3 runs 14 residues. The J segment lost 0 bases and the V segment lost 10 bases, leaving 5 bases of the junction unmatched. In DNA, the CDR3 is TGTGCCACTACAGGGGGGATCTCTGGAAACACCATATATTTT. This sequence encodes CATTGGISGNTIYF.

This clone occurred once. V gene TRBV5-1 combines with J gene TRBJ2-3; 7 positions match TRBD2. V gave up 4 bases and J gave up 4 bases; unmatched junction bases: 12. The CDR3 runs to 16 residues. Per the germline V gene, CDR1 is SGHRS and CDR2 is YFSETQ. The CDR3 DNA sequence: TGCGCCAGCAGCGTAAAGAGCGGGACCGGGGCAGATACGCAGTATTTT. Protein product: CASSVKSGTGADTQYF.

J is TRBJ1-6 and V is TRBV14; D is unresolved. V dropped 2 bases and J dropped 5 bases, with 10 bases sitting between them. Germline V CDR1 and CDR2: SGHDN, FVKESK. The CDR3 totals 15 residues. CDR3 DNA sequence: TGTGCCAGCAGCCAACTTAAACGGGATAATTCACCCCTCCACTTT. Translating it yields CASSQLKRDNSPLHF.

The chain combines TRBV27 with TRBJ2-7; D gene unclear. Trimming took off 0 bases at V and 2 bases at J, with 8 bases between the two ends. Germline CDR1 is MNHEY and CDR2 is SMNVEV (reference sequence). The CDR3 covers 14 residues. The CDR3 nucleotides read TGTGCCAGCAGTTTATCCGCAGGAACCTACGAGCAGTACTTC. Translated: CASSLSAGTYEQYF.

The rearrangement links TRBV5-1 to TRBJ2-7; 11 nucleotides line up with TRBD2. CDR3 size: 16 residues. The J segment lost 3 bases and the V segment lost 4 bases, leaving 9 bases of the junction unmatched. The germline V gene has CDR1 SGHRS and CDR2 YFSETQ. CDR3 sequence reads: CASSLALAGDGYEQYF. The CDR3 DNA is TGCGCCAGCAGCCTCGCACTAGCGGGAGATGGCTACGAGCAGTACTTC.

V usage is TRBV4-3 and J usage is TRBJ2-7; no clear D gene. Germline V gene lookup returns CDR1 LGHNA and CDR2 YSLEER. Deletions cut 6 bases from V and 2 bases from J, with 17 bases between. The CDR3 has 15 amino acids. The CDR3 DNA follows: TGCGCCAGCAGGCAGTCTGAGGCAGCCACCTACGAGCAGTACTTC. Translating gives CASRQSEAATYEQYF.

The genes are TRBV14 and TRBJ2-1; D is uncertain. In germline, CDR1 is SGHDN, CDR2 FVKESK. CDR3 length equals 14 residues. The V end was cut by 1 base, the J end by 2 bases, with 6 bases between. The CDR3 sequence is CASSQVTTYNEQFF. Here the CDR3 DNA reads TGTGCCAGCAGCCAAGTTACTACCTACAATGAGCAGTTCTTC.